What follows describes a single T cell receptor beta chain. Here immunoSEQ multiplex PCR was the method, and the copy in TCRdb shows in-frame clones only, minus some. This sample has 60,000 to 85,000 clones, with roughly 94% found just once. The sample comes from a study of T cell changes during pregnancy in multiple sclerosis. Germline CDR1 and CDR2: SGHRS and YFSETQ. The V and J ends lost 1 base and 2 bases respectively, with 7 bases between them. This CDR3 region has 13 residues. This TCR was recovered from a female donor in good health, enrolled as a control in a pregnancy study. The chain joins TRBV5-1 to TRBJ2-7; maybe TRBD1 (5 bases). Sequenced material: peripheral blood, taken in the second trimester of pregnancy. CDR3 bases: TGCGCCAGCAGCTTGAGGGGCGCCTACGAGCAGTACTTC. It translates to CASSLRGAYEQYF.